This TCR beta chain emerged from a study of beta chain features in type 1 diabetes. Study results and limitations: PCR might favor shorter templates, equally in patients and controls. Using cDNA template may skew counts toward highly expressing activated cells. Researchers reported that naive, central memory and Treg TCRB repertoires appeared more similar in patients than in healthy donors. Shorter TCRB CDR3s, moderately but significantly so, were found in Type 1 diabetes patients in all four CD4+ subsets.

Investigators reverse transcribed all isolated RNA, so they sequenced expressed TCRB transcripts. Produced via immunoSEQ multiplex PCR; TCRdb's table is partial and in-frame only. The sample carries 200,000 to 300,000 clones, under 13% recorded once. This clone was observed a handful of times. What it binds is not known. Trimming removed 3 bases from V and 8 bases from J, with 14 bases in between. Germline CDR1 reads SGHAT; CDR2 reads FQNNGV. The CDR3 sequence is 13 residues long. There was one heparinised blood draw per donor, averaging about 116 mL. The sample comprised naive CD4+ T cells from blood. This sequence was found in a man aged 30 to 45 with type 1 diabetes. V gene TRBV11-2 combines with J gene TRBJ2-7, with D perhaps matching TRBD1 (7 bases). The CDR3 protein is CASSFVRGDKQYF. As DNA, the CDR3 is TGTGCCAGCAGCTTTGTCAGGGGGGATAAGCAGTACTTC.